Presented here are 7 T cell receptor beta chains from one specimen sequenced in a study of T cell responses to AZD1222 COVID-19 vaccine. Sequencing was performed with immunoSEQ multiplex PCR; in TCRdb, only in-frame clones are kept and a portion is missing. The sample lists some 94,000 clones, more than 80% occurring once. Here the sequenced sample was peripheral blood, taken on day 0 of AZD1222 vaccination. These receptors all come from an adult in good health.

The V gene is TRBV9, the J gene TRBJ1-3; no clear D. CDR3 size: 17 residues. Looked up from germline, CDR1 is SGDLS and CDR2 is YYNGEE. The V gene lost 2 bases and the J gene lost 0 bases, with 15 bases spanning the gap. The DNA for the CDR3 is TGTGCCAGCAGCGTCTTGCCCGGCAGCTCCTCTGGAAACACCATATATTTT. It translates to CASSVLPGSSSGNTIYF.

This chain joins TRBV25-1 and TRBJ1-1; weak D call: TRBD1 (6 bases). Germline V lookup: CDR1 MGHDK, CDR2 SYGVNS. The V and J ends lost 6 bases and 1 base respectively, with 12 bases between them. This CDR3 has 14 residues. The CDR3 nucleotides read TGTGCCAGCAGGGAGACAGGCCGGAACACTGAAGCTTTCTTT. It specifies CASRETGRNTEAFF.

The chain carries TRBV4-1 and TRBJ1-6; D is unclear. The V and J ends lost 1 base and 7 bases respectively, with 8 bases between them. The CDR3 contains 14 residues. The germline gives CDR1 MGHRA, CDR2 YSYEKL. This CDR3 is CASSQVHRNSPLHF. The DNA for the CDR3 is TGCGCCAGCAGCCAAGTTCACAGAAATTCACCCCTCCACTTT.

CDR3 bases: TGTGCCAGCAGCTTGGGAAGGGACACTGAAGCTTTCTTT. Amino acids: CASSLGRDTEAFF. V and J are TRBV5-4 and TRBJ1-1; no clear D gene. Trimming left V 0 bases short and J 3 bases short, with 6 bases between. CDR1 and CDR2 from the germline V gene are SGHNT and YYREEE (reference sequence). This CDR3 spans 13 amino acids.

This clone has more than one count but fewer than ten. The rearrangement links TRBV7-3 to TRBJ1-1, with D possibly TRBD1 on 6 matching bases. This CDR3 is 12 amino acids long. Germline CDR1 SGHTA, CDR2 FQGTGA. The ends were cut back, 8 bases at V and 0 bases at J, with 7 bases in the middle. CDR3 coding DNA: TGTGCCAGCGACAGGATGAACACTGAAGCTTTCTTT. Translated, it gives CASDRMNTEAFF.

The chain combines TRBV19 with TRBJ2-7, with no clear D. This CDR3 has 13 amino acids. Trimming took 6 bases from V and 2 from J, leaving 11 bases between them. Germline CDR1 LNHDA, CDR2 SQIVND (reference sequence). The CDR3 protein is CASSLQSTYEQYF. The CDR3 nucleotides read TGTGCCAGTAGCCTACAATCAACCTACGAGCAGTACTTC.

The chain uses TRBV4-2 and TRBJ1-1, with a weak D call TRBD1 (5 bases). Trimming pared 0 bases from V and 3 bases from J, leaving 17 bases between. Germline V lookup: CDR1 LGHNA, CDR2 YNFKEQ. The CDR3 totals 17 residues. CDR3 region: CASSQEFSAGLYTEAFF. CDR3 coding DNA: TGTGCCAGCAGCCAAGAGTTCTCGGCAGGGCTTTACACTGAAGCTTTCTTT.